This TCR beta chain was sequenced in a study of healthy donors' naive CD4 and CD8 T cells. Findings and caveats of the study: A reported CD4+/CD8+ bias affected most V and J genes in naive cells. Bulk sequencing left alpha and beta chains unpaired.

Comment on this clonotype: What it recognizes is unknown.

Each TCR library used 500 ng of total RNA and a linear amplification protocol. TCRdb used MiXCR to reprocess the reads, holding one entry per CDR3 protein. This table holds approximately 200,000 distinct CDR3 sequences, around three quarters found once. CDR3 length: 13 amino acids. V lost 2 bases and J lost 0, with 5 bases in between. The germline gives CDR1 GTSNPN, CDR2 SVGIG (reference sequence). The chain has TRBV30 and TRBJ1-3, with no clear D. This TCR was recovered from a pool of human donors in good health; the sample pools cells from several healthy donors. Input material: naive CD4+ and CD8+ T cells sorted from blood, pooled from several donors. Written as DNA, the CDR3 is TGTGCCTGGAGTTGGGCCTCTGGAAACACCATATATTTT. Translating it yields CAWSWASGNTIYF. The whole variable domain, filled in from reference TRBV30 and TRBJ1-3, reads SQTIHQWPATLVQPVGSPLSLECTVEGTSNPNLYWYRQAAGRGLQLLFYSVGIGQISSEVPQNLSASRPQDRQFILSSKKLLLSDSGFYLCAWSWASGNTIYFGEGSWLTVV.